These 16 T cell receptor beta chains share one sample of origin, sequenced in a study of Ad26.COV2.S vaccination and SARS-CoV-2 variants. Treatment noted: 19 received Ad26.COV2.S at low or high dose, single or two shots; roughly five received placebo; per-sample allocation not given. Sampling occurred on day 63 after the first vaccine or placebo injection. Using immunoSEQ multiplex PCR, the repertoire was profiled, and TCRdb retains in-frame clones only, with some absent. This sample has hundreds of thousands of clones, with about 92% found just once. The specimen comprised peripheral blood, sampled in a trial of Ad26.COV2.S vaccine versus placebo. The receptors originated from a person aged 18-60 years who received the Ad26.COV2.S COVID-19 vaccine or a placebo.

J is TRBJ1-2 and V is TRBV18, with unresolved D. In germline, CDR1 is KGHSH, CDR2 LQKENI. This CDR3 spans 14 amino acids. Trimming stripped 6 bases from V and 5 bases from J, with 16 bases between. The CDR3 DNA follows: TGTGCCAGCTCCCAGGTGGAGGGCCCGTATGGCTACACCTTC. Its translation: CASSQVEGPYGYTF.

The chain carries TRBV11-2 and TRBJ1-5; D not resolved. The ends were cut back, 5 bases at V and 4 bases at J, with 12 bases in the middle. The CDR3 is made up of 14 amino acids. Germline CDR1 is SGHAT and CDR2 is FQNNGV. CDR3 loop: CASSPGLKNQPQHF. CDR3 coding DNA: TGTGCCAGCAGCCCTGGACTAAAAAATCAGCCCCAGCATTTT.

The chain joins TRBV12-5 to TRBJ1-5; D unclear. Trimming removed 1 base from V and 6 bases from J, with 1 base in between. The CDR3 spans 11 residues. Germline V gene lookup returns CDR1 LGHNT and CDR2 FRNRAP. CDR3 bases: TGTGCTAGTGGTTTGGGTCAGCCCCAGCATTTT. This encodes CASGLGQPQHF.

This chain connects TRBV7-9 to TRBJ2-3; no firm D call. From germline, CDR1 is SEHNR and CDR2 FQNEAQ (reference sequence). CDR3 length: 12 amino acids. This chain's CDR3 is CGGLPTTDTQYF. CDR3 in DNA: TGTGGTGGTCTTCCTACCACAGATACGCAGTATTTT.

The gene calls are TRBV7-2 and TRBJ1-1, with D unclear. The V end lost 2 bases, the J end lost 1 base, and 11 bases lay between the germline ends. Per germline, CDR1 SGHTA and CDR2 FQGNSA. CDR3 length: 15 amino acids. The CDR3 spells CASSLRADGNTEAFF. The CDR3 coding sequence is TGTGCCAGCAGCTTAAGGGCGGACGGGAACACTGAAGCTTTCTTT.

CDR3 amino acids: CASSLAQGNKNIQYF. The CDR3 DNA follows: TGCGCCAGCAGCTTGGCACAGGGGAACAAAAACATTCAGTACTTC. The chain has TRBV5-1 and TRBJ2-4; 7 bases align to TRBD1. The trim removed 0 bases at V and 3 bases at J, leaving 3 bases unmatched. Per germline, CDR1 SGHRS and CDR2 YFSETQ. The CDR3 is 15 residues long.

In its sample, this clone was seen once. The genes are TRBV6-5 and TRBJ2-2; D possibly corresponds to TRBD2 (5 bases). The germline CDR1 and CDR2 sequences are MNHEY and SVGAGI. V was trimmed by 0 bases and J by 5 bases, leaving 10 bases between them. The CDR3 loop spans 15 amino acids. The CDR3 DNA sequence: TGTGCCAGCAGTTACTCGAATGGGGAGACCGGGGAGCTGTTTTTT. Residues: CASSYSNGETGELFF.

The rearrangement links TRBV7-9 to TRBJ2-3; D gene uncertain. Germline values: CDR1 SEHNR, CDR2 FQNEAQ (reference sequence). The CDR3 is made up of 15 amino acids. V lost 1 base, J lost 3 bases, and 11 bases lay in between. This CDR3 is CASSLGSHYTDTQYF. In DNA form, the CDR3 reads TGTGCCAGCAGCTTAGGATCTCACTATACAGATACGCAGTATTTT.

The chain employs TRBV5-4 and TRBJ2-2; D perhaps matches TRBD2 (6 bases). Trimming stripped 3 bases from V and 1 base from J, with 22 bases between. The CDR3 covers 19 residues. The germline V gene encodes CDR1 SGHNT and CDR2 YYREEE (reference sequence). The CDR3 spells CASSSLGGFLQLNTGELFF. The CDR3 DNA reads as TGTGCCAGCAGCTCCCTGGGGGGTTTCCTACAGCTGAACACCGGGGAGCTGTTTTTT.

This clone appeared a single time. V usage is TRBV12-3 or TRBV12-4 and J usage is TRBJ2-7; possible D gene TRBD1, 6 bases. The CDR3 has 13 amino acids. The ends were cut back, 4 bases at V and 3 bases at J, with 10 bases in the middle. CDR3 sequence: CASSWDTNYEQYF. DNA of the CDR3: TGTGCCAGCAGTTGGGACACCAACTACGAGCAGTACTTC.

This chain links TRBV11-2 with TRBJ1-2, with unresolved D. The length of the CDR3 is 15 residues. V gave up 2 bases and J gave up 4 bases, with 14 bases separating them. CDR1 SGHAT and CDR2 FQNNGV come from the germline V gene. CDR3 coding DNA: TGTGCCAGCAGCTTATCGCGAACTAGACCCTATGGCTACACCTTC. Translating gives CASSLSRTRPYGYTF.

The genes are TRBV3-1 (or the pseudogene TRBV3-2) and TRBJ2-3, with D unresolved. Germline V gene sequence: CDR1 LGHDT, CDR2 YNNKEL (reference sequence). V was cut by 0 bases and J by 3 bases, with 13 bases left in between. The CDR3 is made up of 16 amino acids. The CDR3 region is CASSQDDGKATDTQYF. CDR3 in DNA: TGTGCCAGCAGCCAAGATGATGGGAAAGCAACAGATACGCAGTATTTT.

CDR3 residues: CASSLSILAGQGLNRGSPLHF. As DNA, the CDR3 is TGCGCCAGCAGCTTGTCGATCCTTGCGGGACAGGGGCTGAACAGGGGTTCACCCCTCCACTTT. The chain joins TRBV5-1 to TRBJ1-6; TRBD1 matches 10 bases. Unmatched junction bases numbered 22, after V lost 1 base and J lost 9 bases. CDR3 length equals 21 residues. Looked up from germline, CDR1 is SGHRS and CDR2 is YFSETQ.

The rearrangement links TRBV3-1 (or the pseudogene TRBV3-2) to TRBJ2-1; TRBD2 agrees at 12 bases. Per the germline V gene, CDR1 is LGHDT and CDR2 is YNNKEL (reference sequence). V shed 2 bases and J 4 bases; nucleotides not matched to a gene: 0. The CDR3 length is 15 residues. For the CDR3, the DNA is TGTGCCAGCAGCCAACTAGCGGGGGGGTACAATGAGCAGTTCTTC. As protein: CASSQLAGGYNEQFF.

The chain has TRBV5-1 and TRBJ1-1; 10 bases align to TRBD1. The J segment lost 2 bases and the V segment lost 3 bases, leaving 10 bases of the junction unmatched. Germline V gene sequence: CDR1 SGHRS, CDR2 YFSETQ. CDR3 length equals 17 residues. The CDR3 region has the DNA TGCGCCAGCAGCTGGGGGGACAGGGGCGTAAGAAACACTGAAGCTTTCTTT. Protein sequence: CASSWGDRGVRNTEAFF.

The chain links TRBV6-5 to TRBJ1-1; D may be TRBD1 (6 bases). CDR1 and CDR2 (germline): MNHEY, SVGAGI. CDR3 length: 13 amino acids. Deletions cut 6 bases from V and 2 bases from J, with 10 bases between. CDR3 sequence (DNA): TGTGCCAGCAGGTACAGGGAAAACACTGAAGCTTTCTTT. It translates to CASRYRENTEAFF.